A selection of T cell receptor beta chains follows, all from one sample in a study of beta chain features in type 1 diabetes. Some clones are missing from TCRdb's copy, which holds only in-frame ones; the method was immunoSEQ multiplex PCR. There are more than 250,000 clones in the sample; roughly an eighth occur only once, and 0.017% lies in the top ten. Input material: naive CD4+ T cells from blood. The receptor source for this set is a man aged 25 to 40 with type 1 diabetes. The CDR3 runs from the conserved cysteine through the conserved F or W. The D gene is left open where the match is weak. Clone size is stated in some rows and not others, as once, few, many or a class when expanded.

J: TRBJ2-1
V: TRBV9
size: few
D: TRBD2
DNA: TGTGCCAGCAGCCCTCGGACTAGCGGTACCTACAATGAGCAGTTCTTC
CDR3: CASSPRTSGTYNEQFF

J: TRBJ2-1
V: TRBV7-9
size: few
D: TRBD2
DNA: TGTGCCAGCAGCTCCGTGGGGGAGGGCTCGCGAGGGCAGCAGTTCTTC
CDR3: CASSSVGEGSRGQQFF

J: TRBJ1-5
V: TRBV7-9
size: few
D: TRBD1
DNA: TGTGCCAGCAGCTTTGGGACAGGGGCTAATCAGCCCCAGCATTTT
CDR3: CASSFGTGANQPQHF

J: TRBJ2-5
V: TRBV5-1
size: few
D: TRBD2
DNA: TGCGCCAGCAGCTTGGCCCCAGCGGGAGATGGAGAGACCCAGTACTTC
CDR3: CASSLAPAGDGETQYF

J: TRBJ2-1
V: TRBV10-3
size: NA
D: TRBD2
DNA: TGTGCCATCAGAGAGGGGCTAGCGGGAGCCGAGCAGTTCTTC
CDR3: CAIREGLAGAEQFF

J: TRBJ2-3
V: TRBV18
size: few
D: NA
DNA: TGTGCCAGCTCACCAAGGGAGAATAGTCTGAGCACAGATACGCAGTATTTT
CDR3: CASSPRENSLSTDTQYF

J: TRBJ1-4
V: TRBV4-2
size: NA
D: TRBD1
DNA: TGTGCCAGCAGCCAGACTCCGGGACAGCCGAATGAAAAACTGTTTTTT
CDR3: CASSQTPGQPNEKLFF

J: TRBJ2-5
V: TRBV5-1
size: NA
D: NA
DNA: TGCGCCAGCAGCTCGCAGTCTGGAGGGTACCAAGAGACCCAGTACTTC
CDR3: CASSSQSGGYQETQYF

J: TRBJ2-1
V: TRBV5-1
size: NA
D: TRBD1
DNA: TGCGCCAGCAGCCTAGACAGGGGCGATGAGCAGTTCTTC
CDR3: CASSLDRGDEQFF

J: TRBJ2-5
V: TRBV11-2
size: NA
D: NA
DNA: TGTGCCAGCAGCTTTGGACAGCAAGAGACCCAGTACTTC
CDR3: CASSFGQQETQYF

J: TRBJ2-7
V: TRBV7-2
size: few
D: TRBD2
DNA: TGTGCCAGCAGCTTAGTTCTCATAGCGGGAGGGCCTGGACAGTACTTC
CDR3: CASSLVLIAGGPGQYF

J: TRBJ2-7
V: TRBV28
size: NA
D: TRBD2
DNA: TGTGCCAGCAGTTCCCCCGCAGCGGGAGGATCGGCGCAGTACTTC
CDR3: CASSSPAAGGSAQYF

J: TRBJ2-2
V: TRBV5-1
size: few
D: NA
DNA: TGCGCCAGCAGCTGGGCCGGGGGGCCCACCGGGGAGCTGTTTTTT
CDR3: CASSWAGGPTGELFF

J: TRBJ2-7
V: TRBV15
size: few
D: NA
DNA: TGTGCCACCGGGATAGGGAGCTCCTACGAGCAGTACTTC
CDR3: CATGIGSSYEQYF

J: TRBJ1-3
V: TRBV18
size: few
D: TRBD1
DNA: TGTGCCAGCTCACCAAGACAGGGCCGGATCTCTGGAAACACCATATATTTT
CDR3: CASSPRQGRISGNTIYF

J: TRBJ2-7
V: TRBV18
size: few
D: TRBD2
DNA: TGTGCCAGCTCACCACCGAGCGGGAGGGTCGCCGAGCAGTACTTC
CDR3: CASSPPSGRVAEQYF

J: TRBJ2-5
V: TRBV7-9
size: NA
D: TRBD1
DNA: TGTGCCAGCAGCTTAGCAGGGCCAGGGGGTCGCGTGAGCCAGTACTTC
CDR3: CASSLAGPGGRVSQYF

J: TRBJ2-1
V: TRBV5-1
size: NA
D: NA
DNA: TGCGCCAGCAGCCAGCGGGTCAATTACAATGAGCAGTTCTTC
CDR3: CASSQRVNYNEQFF

J: TRBJ2-1
V: TRBV19
size: few
D: NA
DNA: TGTGCCAGTAGTATCCCCCCCAAACCGCGCAAGTTCTTC
CDR3: CASSIPPKPRKFF

J: TRBJ2-5
V: TRBV28
size: NA
D: NA
DNA: TGTGCCAGCAGTTTAAGACTGCAAGAGACCCAGTACTTC
CDR3: CASSLRLQETQYF